The sequence of this T cell receptor (beta chain) was determined in a study of radiotherapy plus CTLA-4 blockade in lung cancer. Turning to the study itself: Among enrolled patients, roughly 17% responded and around 30% achieved disease control.

People whose metastatic non-small-cell lung cancer was chemo-refractory got focal radiation along with CTLA-4 blockade by ipilimumab. General study results and limits: Reports identified early blood T cell clone dynamics, with interferon-beta, as the best response predictor. Researchers report tumor-derived TCR clones expanding in blood after radiotherapy plus ipilimumab.

This clone was found a few times. Its antigen is still unknown. The CDR3 loop spans 13 amino acids. Germline trimming cut 5 bases from V and 6 bases from J; bases unmatched to any gene: 4. Germline values: CDR1 MRHNA, CDR2 SNTAGT. Repertoires were generated with immunoSEQ multiplex PCR, while TCRdb's copy carries only in-frame clones and drops some. Of fewer than 55,000 clones in the sample, 70% to 90% are singletons; the top ten hold roughly 25%. The receptor was isolated from a human donor with non-small cell lung cancer whose response to radiotherapy plus ipilimumab could not be evaluated. The V gene is TRBV6-4, the J gene TRBJ1-2, with 9 nucleotides matching TRBD1. The input for sequencing was peripheral blood, taken from a patient treated with radiotherapy plus ipilimumab. In nucleotides, the CDR3 is TGTGCCAGCAGTCCCGGGACAGGGAATGGCTACACCTTC. Protein product: CASSPGTGNGYTF.